Sequencing of this T cell receptor (beta chain) was carried out in a study of T cell repertoires in cytomegalovirus infection. Study information: Signatures in public TCR beta sequences pointed to both CMV infection and matching HLA type. General study findings and limits: The study found HLA-C-restricted CMV-specific TCR beta clonotypes dominating the ex vivo response. Pooled public TCR beta family frequency picked out CMV carriers with the relevant HLA.

The CDR3 is 15 residues long. V was trimmed by 2 bases and J by 8 bases, leaving 16 bases between them. Germline CDR1 and CDR2: SGHNT and YENEEA. This clonotype was seen repeatedly, ten times or more. The antigen is unknown. TCRdb re-called the reads with MiXCR, one entry per CDR3 protein. This sample has 200,000 to 300,000 distinct CDR3 sequences; approximately 10% occur once, and the top ten carry more than 13%. This chain connects TRBV11-3 to TRBJ2-1; D is perhaps TRBD1 (5 bases). This clonotype was sampled from a human donor in good health (CMV status not recorded). Some clones in this sample may be carry-over from other donors' samples. The sequenced material came from PBMCs. The CDR3 region has the DNA TGTGCCAGCAGCTTAAGGGGTAGGGTCATCGATGAGCAGTTCTTC. This translates into CASSLRGRVIDEQFF.